This T cell receptor (beta chain) was profiled in a study of cytomegalovirus exposure and HLA in healthy donors. On the study more broadly: Among the roughly 370 genotyped donors, approximately 80% were placed in the Caucasian-associated ancestry cluster.

Overall study findings and caveats: About 87% or about 30% of the time was how often most TCR beta V segments were productive, according to an earlier analysis. The authors enumerated over 150 TCR beta chains as linked to cytomegalovirus.

Use of 60 Vbeta and 13 Jbeta primers characterized the PCR. Methods used by the authors: The authors later counted 65 million to 80 million unique TCR beta chains, some 12 million of them shared. This table comes from immunoSEQ multiplex PCR, and its TCRdb copy is limited to in-frame clones, with some not included. V, J and clone size reflect that table, while D and trimming were determined from the DNA. The table includes fewer than 250,000 clones, around 87% detected once. Trimming left V 0 bases short and J 3 bases short, with 9 bases between. Germline loops: CDR1 LGHNA, CDR2 YSLEER. The CDR3 covers 14 residues. As regards this clone: Its antigen is unidentified.

The clonotype comes from a woman under 30 in good health and CMV-seronegative. The chain is built from TRBV4-3 and TRBJ2-7; D is ambiguous. Input material: PBMCs. The CDR3 DNA follows: TGCGCCAGCAGCCAAGATCCACAGAGCTACGAGCAGTACTTC. Its protein product is CASSQDPQSYEQYF.